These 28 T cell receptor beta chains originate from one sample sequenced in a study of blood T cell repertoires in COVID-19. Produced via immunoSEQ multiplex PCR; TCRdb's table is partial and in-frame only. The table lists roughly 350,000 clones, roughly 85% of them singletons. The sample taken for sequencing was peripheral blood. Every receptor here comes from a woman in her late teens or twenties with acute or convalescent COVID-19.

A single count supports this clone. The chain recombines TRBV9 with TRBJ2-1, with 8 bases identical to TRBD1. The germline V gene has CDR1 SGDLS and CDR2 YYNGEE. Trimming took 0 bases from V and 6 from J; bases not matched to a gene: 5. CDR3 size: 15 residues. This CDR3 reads CASSVGGGQGNEQFF. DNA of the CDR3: TGTGCCAGCAGCGTAGGTGGCGGACAGGGCAATGAGCAGTTCTTC.

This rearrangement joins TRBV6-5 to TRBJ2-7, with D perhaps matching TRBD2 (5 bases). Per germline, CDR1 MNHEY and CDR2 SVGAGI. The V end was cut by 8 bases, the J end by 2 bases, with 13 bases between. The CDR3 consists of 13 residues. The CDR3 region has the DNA TGTGCCAGCGGGTACGGGAAGACCTACGAGCAGTACTTC. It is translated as CASGYGKTYEQYF.

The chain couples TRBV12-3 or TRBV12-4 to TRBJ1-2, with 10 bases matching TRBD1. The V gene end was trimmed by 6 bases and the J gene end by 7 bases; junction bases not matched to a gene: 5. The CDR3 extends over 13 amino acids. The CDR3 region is CASSWGQGSGYTF. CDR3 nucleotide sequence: TGTGCCAGCAGCTGGGGACAGGGGTCTGGCTACACCTTC.

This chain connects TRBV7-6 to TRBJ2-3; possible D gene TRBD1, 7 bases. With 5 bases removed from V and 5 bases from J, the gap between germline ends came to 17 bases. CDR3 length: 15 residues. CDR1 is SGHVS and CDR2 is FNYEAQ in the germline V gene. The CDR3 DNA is TGTGCCAGCAGCGGAGGGGACAGTCTGAGAGATACGCAGTATTTT. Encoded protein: CASSGGDSLRDTQYF. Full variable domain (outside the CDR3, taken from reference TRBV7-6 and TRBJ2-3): GAGVSQSPRYKVTKRGQDVALRCDPISGHVSLYWYRQALGQGPEFLTYFNYEAQQDKSGLPNDRFSAERPEGSISTLTIQRTEQRDSAMYRCASSGGDSLRDTQYFGPGTRLTVL.

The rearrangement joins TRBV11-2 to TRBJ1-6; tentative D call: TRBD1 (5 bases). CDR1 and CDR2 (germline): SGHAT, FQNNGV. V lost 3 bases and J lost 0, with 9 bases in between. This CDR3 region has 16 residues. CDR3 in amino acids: CASSLGGSSYNSPLHF. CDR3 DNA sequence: TGTGCCAGCAGCTTGGGGGGTAGCTCCTATAATTCACCCCTCCACTTT. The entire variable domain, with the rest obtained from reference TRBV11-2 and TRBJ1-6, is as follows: EAGVAQSPRYKIIEKRQSVAFWCNPISGHATLYWYQQILGQGPKLLIQFQNNGVVDDSQLPKDRFSAERLKGVDSTLKIQPAKLEDSAVYLCASSLGGSSYNSPLHFGNGTRLTVT.

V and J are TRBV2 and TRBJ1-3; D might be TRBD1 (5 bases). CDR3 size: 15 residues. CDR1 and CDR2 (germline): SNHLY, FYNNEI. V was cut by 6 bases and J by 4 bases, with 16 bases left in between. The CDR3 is CASSAQQDAGNTIYF. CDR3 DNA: TGTGCCAGCAGCGCCCAACAGGACGCGGGAAACACCATATATTTT.

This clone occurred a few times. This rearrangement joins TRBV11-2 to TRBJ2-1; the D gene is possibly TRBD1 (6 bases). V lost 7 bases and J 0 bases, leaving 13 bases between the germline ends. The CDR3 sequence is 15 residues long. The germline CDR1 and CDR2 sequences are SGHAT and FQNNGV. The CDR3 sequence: CASIIGGISYNEQFF. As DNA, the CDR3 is TGTGCCAGCATTATAGGGGGAATCTCCTACAATGAGCAGTTCTTC.

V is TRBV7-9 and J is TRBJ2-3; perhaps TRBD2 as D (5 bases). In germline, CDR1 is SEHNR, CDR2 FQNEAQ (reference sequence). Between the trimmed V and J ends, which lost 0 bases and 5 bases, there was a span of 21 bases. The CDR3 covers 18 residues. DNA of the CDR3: TGTGCCAGCAGCTTAGCCCAGGACTGGATTCGGATACGAGATACGCAGTATTTT. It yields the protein CASSLAQDWIRIRDTQYF.

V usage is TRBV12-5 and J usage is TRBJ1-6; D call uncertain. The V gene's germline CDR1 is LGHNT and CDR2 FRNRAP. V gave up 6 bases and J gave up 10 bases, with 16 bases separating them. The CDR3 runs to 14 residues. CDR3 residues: CASGSARSGSPLHF. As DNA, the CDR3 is TGTGCTAGTGGGTCGGCCAGGTCTGGATCACCCCTCCACTTT.

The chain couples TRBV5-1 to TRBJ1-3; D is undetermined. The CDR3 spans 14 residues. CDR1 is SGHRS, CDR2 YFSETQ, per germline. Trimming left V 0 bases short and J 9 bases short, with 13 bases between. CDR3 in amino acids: CASSLDSASGTIYF. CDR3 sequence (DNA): TGCGCCAGCAGCTTGGATTCAGCTTCGGGCACCATATATTTT. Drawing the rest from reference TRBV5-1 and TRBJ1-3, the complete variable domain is KAGVTQTPRYLIKTRGQQVTLSCSPISGHRSVSWYQQTPGQGLQFLFEYFSETQRNKGNFPGRFSGRQFSNSRSEMNVSTLELGDSALYLCASSLDSASGTIYFGEGSWLTVV.

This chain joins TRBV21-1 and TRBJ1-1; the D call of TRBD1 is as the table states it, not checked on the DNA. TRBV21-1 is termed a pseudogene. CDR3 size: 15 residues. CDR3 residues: CASSKGQGAGTEAFF. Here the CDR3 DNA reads TGTGCCAGCAGCAAAGGACAGGGGGCCGGCACTGAAGCTTTCTTT.

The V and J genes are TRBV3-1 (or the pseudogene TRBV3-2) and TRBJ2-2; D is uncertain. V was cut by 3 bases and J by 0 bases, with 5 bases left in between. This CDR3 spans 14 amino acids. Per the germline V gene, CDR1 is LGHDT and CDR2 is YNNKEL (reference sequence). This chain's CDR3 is CASSQRSNTGELFF. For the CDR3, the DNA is TGTGCCAGCAGCCAGAGGTCGAACACCGGGGAGCTGTTTTTT.

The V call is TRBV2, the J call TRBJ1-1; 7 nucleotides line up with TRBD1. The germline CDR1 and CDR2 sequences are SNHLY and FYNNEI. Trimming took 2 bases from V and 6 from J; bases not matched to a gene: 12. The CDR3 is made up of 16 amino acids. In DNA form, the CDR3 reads TGTGCCAGCAGTGAAACAGGGGCGCGTTTCGTGGCTGAAGCTTTCTTT. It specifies CASSETGARFVAEAFF.

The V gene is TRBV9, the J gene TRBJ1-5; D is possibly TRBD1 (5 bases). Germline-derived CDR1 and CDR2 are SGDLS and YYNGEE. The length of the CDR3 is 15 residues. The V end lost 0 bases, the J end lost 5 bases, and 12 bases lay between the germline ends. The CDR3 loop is CASSVGGREHQPQHF. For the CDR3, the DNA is TGTGCCAGCAGCGTAGGGGGCAGGGAACATCAGCCCCAGCATTTT.

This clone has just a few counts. The CDR3 DNA sequence: TGTGCCAGCAGTTACGATGGCTTTGGACAGGGCTATGGCTACACCTTC. Its translation: CASSYDGFGQGYGYTF. The chain recombines TRBV6-5 with TRBJ1-2; TRBD1 matches 8 bases. The CDR3 is 16 amino acids. Unmatched junction bases numbered 9, after V lost 2 bases and J lost 4 bases. The germline CDR1 and CDR2 sequences are MNHEY and SVGAGI.

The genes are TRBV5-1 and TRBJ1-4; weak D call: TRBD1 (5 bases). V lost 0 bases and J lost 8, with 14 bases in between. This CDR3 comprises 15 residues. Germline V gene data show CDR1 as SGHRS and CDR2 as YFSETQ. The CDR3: CASSLDYRRGEKLFF. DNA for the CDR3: TGCGCCAGCAGCTTGGATTACCGGCGGGGGGAAAAACTGTTTTTT.

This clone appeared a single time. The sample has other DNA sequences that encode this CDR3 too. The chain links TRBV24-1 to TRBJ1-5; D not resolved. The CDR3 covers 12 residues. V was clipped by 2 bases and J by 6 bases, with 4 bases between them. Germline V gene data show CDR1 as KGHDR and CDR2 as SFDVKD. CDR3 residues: CATSDSGQPQHF. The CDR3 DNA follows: TGTGCCACCAGTGATTCCGGTCAGCCCCAGCATTTT.

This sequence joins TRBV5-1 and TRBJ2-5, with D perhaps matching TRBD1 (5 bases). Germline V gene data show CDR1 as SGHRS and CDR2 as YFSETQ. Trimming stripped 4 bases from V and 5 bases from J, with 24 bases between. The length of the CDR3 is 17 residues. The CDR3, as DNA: TGCGCCAGCAGCCCTGCCGACGGGTCCCACAGGTCTGAGACCCAGTACTTC. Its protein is CASSPADGSHRSETQYF.

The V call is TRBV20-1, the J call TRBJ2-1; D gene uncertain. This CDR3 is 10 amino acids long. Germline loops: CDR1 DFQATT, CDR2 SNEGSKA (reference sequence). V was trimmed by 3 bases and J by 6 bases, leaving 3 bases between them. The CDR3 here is CSASFNEQFF. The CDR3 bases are TGCAGTGCTAGCTTCAATGAGCAGTTCTTC.

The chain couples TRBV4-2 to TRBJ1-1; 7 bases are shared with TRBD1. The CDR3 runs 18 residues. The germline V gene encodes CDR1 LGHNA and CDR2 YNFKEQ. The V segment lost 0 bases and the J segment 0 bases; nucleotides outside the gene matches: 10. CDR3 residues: CASSQEGQGVPLNTEAFF. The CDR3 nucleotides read TGTGCCAGCAGCCAAGAAGGGCAGGGGGTACCATTGAACACTGAAGCTTTCTTT.

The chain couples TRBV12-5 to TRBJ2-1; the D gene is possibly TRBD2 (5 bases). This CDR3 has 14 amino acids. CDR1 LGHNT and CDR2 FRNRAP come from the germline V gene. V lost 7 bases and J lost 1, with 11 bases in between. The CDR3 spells CASAPSGSYNEQFF. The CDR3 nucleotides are TGTGCTAGTGCTCCCAGCGGATCCTACAATGAGCAGTTCTTC.

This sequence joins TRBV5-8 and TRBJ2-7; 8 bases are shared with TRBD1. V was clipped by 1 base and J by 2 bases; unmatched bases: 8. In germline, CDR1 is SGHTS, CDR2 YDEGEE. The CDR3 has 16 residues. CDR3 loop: CASSLTGTGLPYEQYF. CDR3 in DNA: TGTGCCAGCAGCTTGACGGGGACAGGCCTCCCCTACGAGCAGTACTTC.

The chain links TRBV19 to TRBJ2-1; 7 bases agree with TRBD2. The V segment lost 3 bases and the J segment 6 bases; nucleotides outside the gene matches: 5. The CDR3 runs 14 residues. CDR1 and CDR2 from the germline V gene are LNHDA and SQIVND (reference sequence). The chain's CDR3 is CASSIGLAANEQFF. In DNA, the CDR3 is TGTGCCAGTAGTATTGGGCTAGCGGCCAATGAGCAGTTCTTC.

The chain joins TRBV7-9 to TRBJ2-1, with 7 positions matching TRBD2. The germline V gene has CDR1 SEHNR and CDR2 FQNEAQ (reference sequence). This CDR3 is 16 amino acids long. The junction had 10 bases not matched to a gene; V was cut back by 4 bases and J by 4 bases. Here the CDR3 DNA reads TGTGCCAGCAGCTCCAGGTCTAGCGGAGGTTACAATGAGCAGTTCTTC. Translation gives CASSSRSSGGYNEQFF.

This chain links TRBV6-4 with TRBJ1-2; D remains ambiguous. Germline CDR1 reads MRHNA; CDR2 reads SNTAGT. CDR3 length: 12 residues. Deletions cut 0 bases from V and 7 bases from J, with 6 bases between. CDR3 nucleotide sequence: TGTGCCAGCAGTGACTCGGCGGCTGGCTACACCTTC. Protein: CASSDSAAGYTF.

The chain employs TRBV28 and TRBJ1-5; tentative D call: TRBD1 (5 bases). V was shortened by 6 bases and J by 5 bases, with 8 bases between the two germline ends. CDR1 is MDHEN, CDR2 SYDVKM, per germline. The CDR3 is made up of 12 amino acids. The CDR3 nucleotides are TGTGCCAGCAGCTCCAGGGATCAGCCCCAGCATTTT. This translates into CASSSRDQPQHF.

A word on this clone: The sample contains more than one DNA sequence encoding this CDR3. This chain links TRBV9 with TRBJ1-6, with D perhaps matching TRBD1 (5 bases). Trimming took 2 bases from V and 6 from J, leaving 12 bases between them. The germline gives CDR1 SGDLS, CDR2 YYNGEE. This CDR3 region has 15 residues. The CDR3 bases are TGTGCCAGCAGCGTCGGGGGGGGAAGTAATTCACCCCTCCACTTT. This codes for CASSVGGGSNSPLHF.

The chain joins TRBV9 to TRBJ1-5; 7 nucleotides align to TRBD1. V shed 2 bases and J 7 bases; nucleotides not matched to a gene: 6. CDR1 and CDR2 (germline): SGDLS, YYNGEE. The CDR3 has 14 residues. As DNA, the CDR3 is TGTGCCAGCAGCGTGGATGACAGGGTGCAGCCCCAGCATTTT. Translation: CASSVDDRVQPQHF.